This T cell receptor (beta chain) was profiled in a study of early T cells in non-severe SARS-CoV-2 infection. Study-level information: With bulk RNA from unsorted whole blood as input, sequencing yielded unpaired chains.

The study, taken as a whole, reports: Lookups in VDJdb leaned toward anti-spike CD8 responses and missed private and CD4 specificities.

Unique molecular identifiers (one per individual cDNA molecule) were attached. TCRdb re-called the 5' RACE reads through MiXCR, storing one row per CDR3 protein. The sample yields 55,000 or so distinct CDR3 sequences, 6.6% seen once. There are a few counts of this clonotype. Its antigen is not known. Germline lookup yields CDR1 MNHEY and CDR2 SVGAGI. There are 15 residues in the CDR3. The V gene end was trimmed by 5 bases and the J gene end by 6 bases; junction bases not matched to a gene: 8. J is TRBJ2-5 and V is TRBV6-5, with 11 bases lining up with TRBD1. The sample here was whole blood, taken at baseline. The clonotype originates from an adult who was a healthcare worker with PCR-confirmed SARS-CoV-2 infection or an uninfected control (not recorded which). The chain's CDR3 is CASSLPRDRGKTQYF. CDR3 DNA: TGTGCCAGCAGTCTTCCCCGGGACAGGGGGAAGACCCAGTACTTC.